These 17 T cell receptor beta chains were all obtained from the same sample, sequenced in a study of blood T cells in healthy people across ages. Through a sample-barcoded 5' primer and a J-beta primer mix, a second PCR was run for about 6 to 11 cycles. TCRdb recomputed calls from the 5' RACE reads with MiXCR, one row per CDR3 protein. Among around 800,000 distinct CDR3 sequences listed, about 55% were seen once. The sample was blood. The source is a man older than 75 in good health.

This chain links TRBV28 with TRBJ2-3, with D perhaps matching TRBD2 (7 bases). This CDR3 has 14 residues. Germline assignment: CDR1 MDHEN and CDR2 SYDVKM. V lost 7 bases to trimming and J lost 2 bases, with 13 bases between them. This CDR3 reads CASTPGGATDTQYF. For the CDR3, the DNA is TGTGCCAGCACCCCTGGGGGGGCCACAGATACGCAGTATTTT. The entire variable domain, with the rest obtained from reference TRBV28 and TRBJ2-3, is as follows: DVKVTQSSRYLVKRTGEKVFLECVQDMDHENMFWYRQDPGLGLRLIYFSYDVKMKEKGDIPEGYSVSREKKERFSLILESASTNQTSMYLCASTPGGATDTQYFGPGTRLTVL.

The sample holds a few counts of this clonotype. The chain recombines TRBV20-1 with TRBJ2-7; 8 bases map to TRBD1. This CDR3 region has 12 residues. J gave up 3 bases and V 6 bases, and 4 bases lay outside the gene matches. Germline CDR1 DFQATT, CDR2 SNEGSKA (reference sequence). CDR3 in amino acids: CSALGQGYEQYF. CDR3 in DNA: TGCAGTGCGCTCGGACAGGGCTACGAGCAGTACTTC.

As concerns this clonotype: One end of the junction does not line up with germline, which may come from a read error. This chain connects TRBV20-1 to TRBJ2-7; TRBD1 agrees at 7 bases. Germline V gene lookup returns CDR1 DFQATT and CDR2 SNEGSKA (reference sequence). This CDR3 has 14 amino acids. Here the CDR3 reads CSAPDRTGSHEQYF. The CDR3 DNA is TGCAGTGCCCCGGACAGGACGGGCTCCCACGAGCAGTACTTC.

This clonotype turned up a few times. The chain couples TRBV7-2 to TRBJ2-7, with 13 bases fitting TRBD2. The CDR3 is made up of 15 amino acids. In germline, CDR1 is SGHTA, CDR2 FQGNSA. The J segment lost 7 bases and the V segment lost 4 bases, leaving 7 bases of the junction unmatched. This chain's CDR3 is CASSSTLLAGGEQYF. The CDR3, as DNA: TGTGCCAGCAGCTCAACTCTACTAGCGGGAGGGGAGCAGTACTTC.

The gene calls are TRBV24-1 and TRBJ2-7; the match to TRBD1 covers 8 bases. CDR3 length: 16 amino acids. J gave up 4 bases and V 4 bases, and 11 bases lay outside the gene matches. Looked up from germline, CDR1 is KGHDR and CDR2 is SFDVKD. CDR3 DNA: TGTGCCACCAGTGAGACCCGGACAGGGACAGGATACGAGCAGTACTTC. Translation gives CATSETRTGTGYEQYF.

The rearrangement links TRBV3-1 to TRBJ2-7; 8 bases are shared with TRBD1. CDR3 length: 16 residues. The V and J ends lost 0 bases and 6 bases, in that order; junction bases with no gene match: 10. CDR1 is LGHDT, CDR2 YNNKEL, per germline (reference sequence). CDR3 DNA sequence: TGTGCCAGCAGCCAAGATTTGGACAGGGCTTCTCGCGAGCAGTACTTC. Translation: CASSQDLDRASREQYF.

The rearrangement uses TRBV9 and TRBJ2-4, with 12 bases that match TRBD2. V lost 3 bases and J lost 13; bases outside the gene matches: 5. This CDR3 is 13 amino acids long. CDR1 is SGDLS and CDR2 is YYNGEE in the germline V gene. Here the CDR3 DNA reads TGTGCCAGCAGCGGGACTAGCGGGATAGAGCAGTACTTC. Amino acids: CASSGTSGIEQYF.

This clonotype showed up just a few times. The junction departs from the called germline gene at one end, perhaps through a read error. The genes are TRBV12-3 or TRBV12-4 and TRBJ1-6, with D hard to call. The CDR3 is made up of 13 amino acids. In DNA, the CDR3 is TGTGCCAGCAGTTTCTCCGATAATTCACCCCTCCACTTT. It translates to CASSFSDNSPLHF.

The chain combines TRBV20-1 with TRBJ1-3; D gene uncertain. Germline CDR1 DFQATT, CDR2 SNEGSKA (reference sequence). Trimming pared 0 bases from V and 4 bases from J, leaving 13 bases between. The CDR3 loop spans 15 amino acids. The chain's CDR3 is CSARDVGLRGNTIYF. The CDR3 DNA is TGCAGTGCTAGAGATGTTGGGCTGAGAGGAAACACCATATATTTT.

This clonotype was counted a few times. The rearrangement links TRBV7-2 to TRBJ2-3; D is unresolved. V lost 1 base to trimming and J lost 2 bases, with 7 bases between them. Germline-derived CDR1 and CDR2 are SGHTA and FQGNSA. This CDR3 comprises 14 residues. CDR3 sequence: CASSLEVDTDTQYF. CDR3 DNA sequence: TGTGCCAGCAGCTTAGAGGTCGACACAGATACGCAGTATTTT.

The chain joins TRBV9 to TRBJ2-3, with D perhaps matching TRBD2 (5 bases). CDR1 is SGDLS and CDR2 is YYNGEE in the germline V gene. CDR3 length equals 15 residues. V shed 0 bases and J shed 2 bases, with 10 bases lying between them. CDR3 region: CASSVVGDFTDTQYF. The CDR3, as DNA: TGTGCCAGCAGCGTAGTCGGGGATTTCACAGATACGCAGTATTTT.

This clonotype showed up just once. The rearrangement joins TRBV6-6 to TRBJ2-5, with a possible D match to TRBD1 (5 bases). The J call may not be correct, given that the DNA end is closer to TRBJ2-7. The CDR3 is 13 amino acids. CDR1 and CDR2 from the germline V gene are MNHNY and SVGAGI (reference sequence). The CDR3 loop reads CASSDWTSYEQYF. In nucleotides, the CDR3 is TGTGCCAGCAGTGACTGGACAAGCTACGAGCAGTACTTC.

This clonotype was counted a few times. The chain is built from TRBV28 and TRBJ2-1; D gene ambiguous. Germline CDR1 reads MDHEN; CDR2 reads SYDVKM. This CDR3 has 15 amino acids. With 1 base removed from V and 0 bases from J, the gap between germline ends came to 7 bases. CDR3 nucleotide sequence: TGTGCCAGCAGTTTATTCGCGTCCTCCTACAATGAGCAGTTCTTC. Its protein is CASSLFASSYNEQFF.

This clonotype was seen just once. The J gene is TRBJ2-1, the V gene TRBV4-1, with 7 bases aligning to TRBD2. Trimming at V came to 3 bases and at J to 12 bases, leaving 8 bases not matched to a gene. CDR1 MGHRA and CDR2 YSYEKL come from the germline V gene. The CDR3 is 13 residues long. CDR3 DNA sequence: TGCGCCAGCAGCCACGTGGCGGGAGAGGGGCAGTTCTTC. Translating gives CASSHVAGEGQFF.

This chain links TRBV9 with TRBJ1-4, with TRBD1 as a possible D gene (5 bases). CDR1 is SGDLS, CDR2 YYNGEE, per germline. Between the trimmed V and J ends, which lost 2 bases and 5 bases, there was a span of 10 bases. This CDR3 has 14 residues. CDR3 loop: CASSVSGGNEKLFF. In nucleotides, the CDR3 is TGTGCCAGCAGCGTCAGCGGGGGGAATGAAAAACTGTTTTTT.

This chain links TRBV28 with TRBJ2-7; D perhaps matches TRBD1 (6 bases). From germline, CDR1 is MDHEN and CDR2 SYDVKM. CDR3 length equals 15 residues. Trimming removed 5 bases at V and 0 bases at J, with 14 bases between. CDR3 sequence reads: CASSPPGDTSYEQYF. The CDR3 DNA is TGTGCCAGCAGTCCCCCTGGGGACACCTCCTACGAGCAGTACTTC.

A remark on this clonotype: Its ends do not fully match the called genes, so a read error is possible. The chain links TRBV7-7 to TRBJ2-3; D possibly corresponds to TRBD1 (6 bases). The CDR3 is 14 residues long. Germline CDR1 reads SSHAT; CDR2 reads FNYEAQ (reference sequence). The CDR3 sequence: CASSLGGVADTQYF. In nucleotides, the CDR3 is TGTGCTAGCAGCTTAGGGGGAGTTGCAGATACGCAGTATTTT.